These 25 T cell receptor beta chains were all obtained from the same sample, sequenced in a study of blood T cells in healthy people across ages. PCR was performed a second time for roughly 7 to 11 cycles using a sample-barcoded 5' primer and a J-beta primer mix. Each CDR3 protein is one row after TCRdb ran MiXCR on the 5' RACE reads. Among under 1,000,000 distinct CDR3 sequences listed, 35% to 60% were seen once. Sequencing was carried out using blood. The receptors were gathered from a man older than 75 in good health.

The chain employs TRBV20-1 and TRBJ2-7; 9 positions match TRBD2. V lost 3 bases to trimming and J lost 7 bases; unmatched junction nucleotides: 13. Germline CDR1 is DFQATT and CDR2 is SNEGSKA (reference sequence). This CDR3 comprises 15 residues. CDR3 DNA: TGCAGTGCTAGGATGGCGGGAGGGGTTCACAATGAGCAGTACTTC. This encodes CSARMAGGVHNEQYF.

A few counts support this clonotype. V and J are TRBV28 and TRBJ2-5, with 9 bases lining up with TRBD1. The assigned J gene may be wrong: the sequence end matches TRBJ2-7 better. Germline loops: CDR1 MDHEN, CDR2 SYDVKM. The CDR3 has 14 residues. CDR3 sequence reads: CASSSGQGRYEQYF. The CDR3 nucleotides are TGTGCCAGCAGTTCGGGACAGGGTCGTTACGAGCAGTACTTC.

The rearrangement links TRBV10-3 to TRBJ2-3; D might be TRBD1 or TRBD2, each matching 5 bases. The CDR3 contains 12 residues. Germline assignment: CDR1 ENHRY and CDR2 SYGVKD. Deletions cut 6 bases from V and 6 bases from J, with 10 bases between. The CDR3, as DNA: TGTGCCATCAGGGACGAGGGGGATACGCAGTATTTT. This gives the protein CAIRDEGDTQYF.

The CDR3 reads CASSDRDTPTNEKLFF. The CDR3 DNA sequence: TGTGCCAGCAGTGACCGGGACACCCCAACTAATGAAAAACTGTTTTTT. The genes are TRBV6-1 and TRBJ1-4; D perhaps matches TRBD1 (6 bases). CDR1 is MNHNS and CDR2 is SASEGT in the germline V gene. Trimming shortened V by 3 bases and J by 0 bases, and 11 bases separated the two germline ends. This CDR3 spans 16 amino acids.

The gene calls are TRBV4-2 and TRBJ2-4; D possibly corresponds to TRBD2 (5 bases). CDR3 length: 19 amino acids. The V gene's germline CDR1 is LGHNA and CDR2 YNFKEQ. Trimming took 0 bases from V and 1 from J, leaving 19 bases between them. The CDR3 nucleotides are TGTGCCAGCAGCCAAGATCGAGGGCACGGGGTGGGTGCCAAAAACATTCAGTACTTC. Its translation: CASSQDRGHGVGAKNIQYF.

The rearrangement uses TRBV5-5 and TRBJ2-5, with 9 bases identical to TRBD2. The CDR3 runs to 15 residues. CDR1 is SGHKS, CDR2 YYEKEE, per germline (reference sequence). Unmatched junction bases numbered 5, after V lost 3 bases and J lost 2 bases. The CDR3 bases are TGTGCCAGCAGCTCCTCGGGACTAGCACAAGAGACCCAGTACTTC. This translates into CASSSSGLAQETQYF.

This chain links TRBV29-1 with TRBJ2-7; possibly TRBD2 for D (5 bases). V was pared by 5 bases and J by 5 bases, with 19 bases between. The CDR3 sequence is 14 residues long. Germline lookup yields CDR1 SQVTM and CDR2 ANQGSEA. CDR3 sequence (DNA): TGCAGCGTTAAACGACCGGGAACTGGGGACGAGCAGTACTTC. Translating gives CSVKRPGTGDEQYF.

V usage is TRBV6-5 and J usage is TRBJ2-7; possibly TRBD2 for D (5 bases). This CDR3 is built from 14 residues. Germline V CDR1 and CDR2: MNHEY, SVGAGI. V dropped 7 bases and J dropped 7 bases, with 20 bases sitting between them. The CDR3 DNA sequence: TGTGCCAGCACCATAAGGGCTAGCCGCAATGAGCAGTACTTC. Its protein product is CASTIRASRNEQYF.

This clonotype was detected only a few times. CDR3 loop: CASSFGLAENSYEQYF. The CDR3 nucleotides are TGTGCCAGCAGTTTCGGACTAGCGGAAAACTCCTACGAGCAGTACTTC. The chain uses TRBV6-5 and TRBJ2-7; TRBD2 matches at 10 bases. The J segment lost 0 bases and the V segment lost 4 bases, leaving 6 bases of the junction unmatched. Germline V gives CDR1 MNHEY, CDR2 SVGAGI. The CDR3 is 16 residues long.

This clonotype has just a few counts. The CDR3 is CASSAGSSASLNEQYF. The CDR3 nucleotides read TGTGCCAGCAGCGCTGGTAGCTCCGCAAGTCTCAATGAGCAGTACTTC. J is TRBJ2-1 and V is TRBV7-2; D is unresolved. The end of the DNA aligns better with TRBJ2-7, so the J call may be wrong. The CDR3 length is 16 residues. The germline V gene has CDR1 SGHTA and CDR2 FQGNSA.

This clonotype has just a few counts. This chain links TRBV19 with TRBJ1-2; D remains unclear. V dropped 5 bases and J dropped 2 bases, with 12 bases sitting between them. This CDR3 contains 14 residues. CDR1 and CDR2 from the germline V gene are LNHDA and SQIVND (reference sequence). This chain's CDR3 is CASSVTPENYGYTF. The CDR3 nucleotides are TGTGCCAGTAGTGTTACACCGGAAAACTATGGCTACACCTTC. The complete variable domain, with remaining parts taken from reference TRBV19 and TRBJ1-2, reads DGGITQSPKYLFRKEGQNVTLSCEQNLNHDAMYWYRQDPGQGLRLIYYSQIVNDFQKGDIAEGYSVSREKKESFPLTVTSAQKNPTAFYLCASSVTPENYGYTFGSGTRLTVV.

The gene calls are TRBV20-1 and TRBJ1-6, with TRBD1 matching 10 bases. CDR3 length: 14 residues. The V gene's germline CDR1 is DFQATT and CDR2 SNEGSKA (reference sequence). The V gene end was trimmed by 6 bases and the J gene end by 8 bases; junction bases not matched to a gene: 7. CDR3 DNA sequence: TGCAGTGCCTCCAAAGGACAGGGGGATTCACCCCTCCACTTT. This translates into CSASKGQGDSPLHF.

This clonotype was detected only a few times. V gene TRBV18 combines with J gene TRBJ2-1, with 7 nucleotides matching TRBD2. Germline V gene sequence: CDR1 KGHSH, CDR2 LQKENI. This CDR3 has 14 amino acids. Trimming removed 2 bases from V and 8 bases from J; junction bases left unmatched: 6. The CDR3 protein is CASSPGLDGDEQFF. In DNA form, the CDR3 reads TGTGCCAGCTCACCAGGACTAGACGGCGATGAGCAGTTCTTC. The full variable domain, with the rest looked up from reference TRBV18 and TRBJ2-1, is NAGVMQNPRHLVRRRGQEARLRCSPMKGHSHVYWYRQLPEEGLKFMVYLQKENIIDESGMPKERFSAEFPKEGPSILRIQQVVRGDSAAYFCASSPGLDGDEQFFGPGTRLTVL.

This clonotype was detected a few times. The chain carries TRBV5-5 and TRBJ1-6; possibly TRBD1 for D (6 bases). Trimming took 2 bases from V and 8 from J, leaving 11 bases between them. The germline V gene encodes CDR1 SGHKS and CDR2 YYEKEE (reference sequence). The CDR3 loop spans 14 amino acids. The CDR3 protein is CASSFQGTDSPLHF. CDR3 DNA sequence: TGTGCCAGCAGCTTTCAGGGGACGGATTCACCCCTCCACTTT.

Here the CDR3 reads CASSPGLAYDEQYF. The CDR3 DNA sequence: TGTGCCAGCAGCCCGGGACTAGCGTACGACGAGCAGTACTTC. This chain joins TRBV11-1 and TRBJ2-7; 10 nucleotides line up with TRBD2. The CDR3 length is 14 residues. Germline trimming cut 5 bases from V and 5 bases from J; bases unmatched to any gene: 6. Germline values: CDR1 SGHAT, CDR2 FQDESV (reference sequence).

This clonotype was found many times. V is TRBV10-3 and J is TRBJ2-7; D ambiguous. Trimming left V 0 bases short and J 2 bases short, with 5 bases between. CDR1 is ENHRY and CDR2 is SYGVKD in the germline V gene. The CDR3 contains 13 residues. This CDR3 is CAISESHTYEQYF. The CDR3 DNA follows: TGTGCCATCAGTGAGTCTCACACCTACGAGCAGTACTTC.

The rearrangement links TRBV12-3 or TRBV12-4 to TRBJ2-4, with a tentative D call TRBD1 (6 bases). Gene TRBJ2-7 matches the end of the DNA better, so the J call may be wrong. The CDR3 covers 15 residues. As DNA, the CDR3 is TGTGCCAGCAGTTTTTTACGGGACACAATTTACGAGCAGTACTTC. Translation gives CASSFLRDTIYEQYF.

This sequence joins TRBV29-1 and TRBJ2-5; possibly TRBD1 for D (5 bases). The germline V gene encodes CDR1 SQVTM and CDR2 ANQGSEA. Trimming pared 7 bases from V and 6 bases from J, leaving 18 bases between. The CDR3 is 13 amino acids. The CDR3 region has the DNA TGCAGCGCTGAGTTCCAGGGAAGAAAGACCCAGTACTTC. It is translated as CSAEFQGRKTQYF.

This clonotype was detected only a few times. V gene TRBV4-2 combines with J gene TRBJ2-1; 8 bases line up with TRBD2. Per the germline V gene, CDR1 is LGHNA and CDR2 is YNFKEQ. V lost 0 bases to trimming and J lost 0 bases; unmatched junction nucleotides: 10. This CDR3 spans 19 amino acids. The CDR3 loop reads CASSQDLGLAGSSYNEQFF. CDR3 nucleotide sequence: TGTGCCAGCAGCCAAGATCTGGGGCTAGCGGGTAGCTCCTACAATGAGCAGTTCTTC.

This clonotype was detected only a few times. The V gene is TRBV10-3, the J gene TRBJ2-3; 12 bases map to TRBD1. Per germline, CDR1 ENHRY and CDR2 SYGVKD. V shed 7 bases, J shed 6 bases, and the junction held 2 bases outside the gene matches. CDR3 size: 13 residues. This CDR3 reads CAIMGQGADTQYF. CDR3 DNA: TGTGCCATCATGGGACAGGGGGCCGATACGCAGTATTTT.

The chain employs TRBV5-1 and TRBJ2-3; D not resolved. V lost 4 bases to trimming and J lost 2 bases, with 14 bases between them. Per the germline V gene, CDR1 is SGHRS and CDR2 is YFSETQ. The CDR3 sequence is 15 residues long. The CDR3 region has the DNA TGCGCCAGCAGCGCAAGACATGCCGACACAGATACGCAGTATTTT. Translated, it gives CASSARHADTDTQYF.

The chain combines TRBV12-3 or TRBV12-4 with TRBJ2-7; 7 nucleotides align to TRBD1. The CDR3 extends over 15 amino acids. The ends lost 1 base at V and 2 bases at J; junction bases unmatched: 5. In DNA, the CDR3 is TGTGCCAGCAGTTTAGGTTCGGGACAGCCCTACGAGCAGTACTTC. It yields the protein CASSLGSGQPYEQYF.

This clonotype was counted a few times. The rearrangement joins TRBV11-3 to TRBJ2-7, with 9 bases identical to TRBD1. V lost 6 bases to trimming and J lost 2 bases; unmatched junction nucleotides: 8. The CDR3 contains 15 residues. CDR1 and CDR2 (germline): SGHNT, YENEEA. This CDR3 reads CASSSNRGLTYEQYF. The CDR3 DNA follows: TGTGCCAGCAGTTCTAACAGGGGGCTTACCTACGAGCAGTACTTC.

This clonotype occurred a few times. This chain uses TRBV24-1 with TRBJ2-3; D remains ambiguous. The CDR3 is 17 amino acids. The V and J ends lost 4 bases and 0 bases respectively, with 16 bases between them. Per the germline V gene, CDR1 is KGHDR and CDR2 is SFDVKD. The CDR3 sequence: CATSEQPRRSSTDTQYF. DNA for the CDR3: TGTGCCACCAGTGAGCAACCTCGGCGATCTAGCACAGATACGCAGTATTTT.

V is TRBV25-1 and J is TRBJ1-2, with a weak D call TRBD1 (5 bases). CDR3 length: 11 residues. The V gene lost 7 bases and the J gene lost 6 bases, with 9 bases spanning the gap. Germline V gives CDR1 MGHDK, CDR2 SYGVNS. CDR3 nucleotides: TGTGCCAGCAATATGGGGGATGGCTACACCTTC. This gives the protein CASNMGDGYTF.